This T cell receptor (beta chain) was identified during a study of control samples from healthy donors and cancer patients (TCRdb year 2020). The junction shows trimming of 8 bases on V and 2 bases on J, and the gene matches do not reach 6 bases of it. Its CDR3 holds 14 amino acids, cysteine through phenylalanine. Left in the record is the CDR3 DNA by itself, 42 bases read in frame from the first base. The germline V gene (reference sequence) provides CDR1 MNHNY and CDR2 SVGAGI. About this clone: Its recognized antigen is unknown. No base quality values were provided; no much bigger clone lies one nucleotide off.

The method behind the library was the immunoSEQ multiplex PCR assay. Entries here come from immuneACCESS through TCRdb and include only in-frame sequences with V and J called. Some clones fail to appear in such tables; in the studies checked, an unresolved V gene covers under half of the shortfall, and the cause of the remainder is unknown. The sample has around 79,000 clones on record, roughly 93% of them singletons. The top ten clonotypes cover 1.3% of the sample. This receptor was taken from a woman aged 40-49 years with lung cancer. Sequenced material: PBMCs. The sequence is built from TRBV6-6 and TRBJ2-7, and 10 junctional nucleotides match TRBD1. The nucleotide sequence reads TGTGCCAGCCACTCCGGGACAGGGGCCTACGAGCAGTACTTC. The translation is CASHSGTGAYEQYF.